This T cell receptor (beta chain) was captured by sequencing in a study of blood T cell repertoires in COVID-19. The CDR3 loop spans 18 amino acids. Trimming removed 2 bases at V and 7 bases at J, with 24 bases between. Germline loops: CDR1 SGDLS, CDR2 YYNGEE. How the authors handled the data: Amplification from reference gene primers served as the basis for estimated nucleated cell counts. Clones were read by immunoSEQ multiplex PCR, and TCRdb kept only the in-frame ones, dropping some. The V and J calls and clone size come from that table; D and trimming were worked out from the DNA. The sample records tens of thousands of clones, about 86% being singletons.

The source is a man between 45 and 60 years old in a cohort sampled during active COVID-19. V usage is TRBV9 and J usage is TRBJ2-2, with a tentative D call TRBD2 (6 bases). Sequenced: peripheral blood. The CDR3 coding sequence is TGTGCCAGCAGCGTCTCAAGTAGGTTCGGCGGGGATGTCGGGGAGCTGTTTTTT. Translation: CASSVSSRFGGDVGELFF.